This is a list of T cell receptor beta chains from one sample in a study of CD8+CD57+ T cells in acquired aplastic anemia. A single record per CDR3 protein comes from TCRdb applying MiXCR to the reads. The repertoire holds hundreds of thousands of distinct CDR3 sequences, with around 32% as singletons. What was sequenced was sorted CD4+, CD8+, or CD8+CD57+ T cells (not recorded which) from PBMCs. These TCRs come from a human donor with aplastic anemia. CDR3s include the opening cysteine and the closing phenylalanine or tryptophan. The order of the fields is J gene, clone size, V gene, D gene, CDR3 protein, CDR3 DNA. The D gene is left open where the match is weak. Size tells how often a clone was seen (once, few, many) or the class of an expanded clone, and some rows leave it out.

>TRBJ2-3|-|TRBV19|TRBD2
CATGLAGDTQYF
TGTGCCACCGGACTAGCGGGAGATACGCAGTATTTT
>TRBJ1-1|-|TRBV6-1|-
CASSETYDDTEAFF
TGTGCCAGCAGTGAGACGTATGATGACACTGAAGCTTTCTTT
>TRBJ2-7|many|TRBV30|-
CAWSVGSEQYF
TGTGCCTGGAGTGTCGGCTCCGAGCAGTACTTC
>TRBJ2-7|many|TRBV9|TRBD2
CASSVGGLARDEQYF
TGTGCCAGCAGCGTCGGAGGACTAGCCCGGGACGAGCAGTACTTC
>TRBJ1-3|-|TRBV12-3/TRBV12-4|TRBD1
CASSPSSYTGTGIAGNTIYF
TGTGCCAGCAGTCCATCATCCTACACCGGGACAGGGATAGCTGGAAACACCATATATTTT
>TRBJ1-4|-|TRBV20-1|-
CSAPWTTEAEKLFF
TGCAGTGCTCCGTGGACAACCGAGGCTGAAAAACTGTTTTTT
>TRBJ2-1|-|TRBV7-3|-
CASSRSPSSYNEQFF
TGTGCCAGCAGCCGAAGTCCCAGCTCCTACAATGAGCAGTTCTTC
>TRBJ2-3|many|TRBV7-3|-
CASSSGADTQYF
TGTGCCAGCAGCTCGGGAGCAGATACGCAGTATTTT
>TRBJ2-7|-|TRBV11-1|TRBD2
CASSLVAQQGLAGSPLPYEQYF
TGTGCCAGCAGCTTAGTAGCCCAACAAGGACTAGCGGGATCCCCACTACCTTACGAGCAGTACTTC
>TRBJ2-1|few|TRBV20-1|TRBD1
CSARDATGGGSYNEQFF
TGCAGTGCTAGAGATGCTACAGGGGGCGGGTCGTACAATGAGCAGTTCTTC
>TRBJ1-5|-|TRBV12-3/TRBV12-4|-
CASSLSGLLNQPQHF
TGTGCCAGCAGTTTAAGTGGACTGCTGAATCAGCCCCAGCATTTT
>TRBJ1-2|many|TRBV5-1|TRBD1
CASSLDGQGYGYTF
TGCGCCAGCAGCTTGGACGGACAGGGCTATGGCTACACCTTC
>TRBJ1-1|few|TRBV12-3/TRBV12-4|TRBD1
CASSARGPTEAFF
TGTGCCAGCAGTGCCAGGGGGCCCACTGAAGCTTTCTTT
>TRBJ1-2|-|TRBV4-2|-
CASSQDTGHYGYTF
TGTGCCAGCAGCCAAGACACAGGCCACTATGGCTACACCTTC
>TRBJ2-3|few|TRBV10-3|-
CAISAEMGDTQYF
TGTGCCATCAGTGCCGAGATGGGAGATACGCAGTATTTT
>TRBJ2-5|many|TRBV7-9|TRBD2
CASSANGLAGRETQYF
TGTGCCAGCAGCGCAAACGGACTAGCGGGGAGGGAGACCCAGTACTTC
>TRBJ1-3|-|TRBV24-1|-
CATSDTSSGSTIYF
TGTGCCACCAGTGACACGAGCTCTGGAAGCACCATATATTTT
>TRBJ2-1|few|TRBV4-2|-
CASSPMVAGYRGLNNEQFF
TGTGCCAGCAGCCCAATGGTGGCAGGGTATAGAGGTCTTAACAATGAGCAGTTCTTC
>TRBJ1-2|many|TRBV11-2|TRBD1
CASSVDREGGYTF
TGTGCCAGCAGTGTCGACAGGGAGGGGGGCTACACCTTC
>TRBJ2-7|few|TRBV6-2/TRBV6-3|-
CASSRTHEPGLHEQYF
TGTGCCAGCAGCCGAACCCACGAACCAGGGTTGCACGAGCAGTACTTC
>TRBJ2-1|-|TRBV11-2|TRBD2
CASSLGTSGSLYNEQFF
TGTGCCAGCAGCCTCGGGACTAGCGGGAGCCTTTATAATGAGCAGTTCTTC
>TRBJ1-2|-|TRBV5-5|-
CASNTIGLPNYGYTF
TGTGCCAGCAACACTATAGGCCTGCCTAACTATGGCTACACCTTC
>TRBJ2-6|few|TRBV9|-
CASSVGGVGANVLTF
TGTGCCAGCAGCGTAGGAGGGGTCGGGGCCAACGTCCTGACTTTC
>TRBJ1-5|few|TRBV5-1|-
CASSARPNGVGNQPQHF
TGCGCCAGCAGCGCCCGGCCCAATGGGGTAGGCAATCAGCCCCAGCATTTT
>TRBJ1-2|-|TRBV24-1|-
CATSARARYGYTF
TGTGCCACCAGTGCTAGGGCCCGCTATGGCTACACCTTC
>TRBJ1-4|few|TRBV9|TRBD1
CASSAEGDRPELFF
TGTGCCAGCAGCGCCGAGGGGGACAGGCCGGAACTGTTTTTT
>TRBJ1-6|-|TRBV12-3/TRBV12-4|-
CASSLIRTDNSPLHF
TGTGCCAGCAGTTTAATCAGGACAGATAATTCACCCCTCCACTTT
>TRBJ2-2|few|TRBV7-9|-
CASSLNVGGELFF
TGTGCCAGCAGCTTAAATGTGGGCGGGGAGCTGTTTTTT
>TRBJ1-3|many|TRBV19|TRBD1
CASSGNRGSGNTIYF
TGTGCCAGTAGTGGTAACAGGGGATCTGGAAACACCATATATTTT
>TRBJ2-5|-|TRBV5-4|-
CASSFGGYLETQYF
TGTGCCAGCAGCTTCGGGGGTTATTTGGAGACCCAGTACTTC
>TRBJ2-2|-|TRBV7-3|TRBD2
CASSSGLAGGVSGELFF
TGTGCCAGCAGCTCGGGACTAGCGGGAGGGGTCTCCGGGGAGCTGTTTTTT
>TRBJ2-3|-|TRBV12-3/TRBV12-4|-
CASSALASGTDTQYF
TGTGCCAGCAGTGCTCTAGCAAGCGGCACAGATACGCAGTATTTT
>TRBJ1-1|many|TRBV19|-
CARTDNTEAFF
TGTGCCAGGACGGATAACACTGAAGCTTTCTTT
>TRBJ2-1|few|TRBV5-1|-
CASSLEGFSSYNEQFF
TGCGCCAGCAGCTTAGAAGGGTTTAGTTCCTACAATGAGCAGTTCTTC
>TRBJ1-2|-|TRBV2|-
CASSDRTAAGGYTF
TGTGCCAGCAGTGATAGGACCGCGGCGGGTGGCTACACCTTC
>TRBJ1-2|many|TRBV20-1|TRBD1
CSARDRVGYGYTF
TGCAGTGCAAGGGACAGGGTCGGCTATGGCTACACCTTC
>TRBJ1-2|-|TRBV24-1|-
CATSDGDFNYGYTF
TGTGCCACCAGTGATGGGGACTTTAACTATGGCTACACCTTC
>TRBJ2-7|few|TRBV13|-
CASSPVGGQSSYEQYF
TGTGCCAGCAGCCCCGTTGGGGGGCAGAGCTCCTACGAGCAGTACTTC
>TRBJ2-3|few|TRBV6-1|TRBD1
CASSERGPSTDTQYF
TGTGCCAGCAGTGAAAGGGGGCCTAGCACAGATACGCAGTATTTT
>TRBJ1-2|many|TRBV29-1|TRBD1
CSVGGQVNYGYTF
TGCAGCGTTGGGGGACAGGTGAACTATGGCTACACCTTC
>TRBJ2-3|-|TRBV25-1|-
CASSDLTGGTDTQYF
TGTGCCAGCAGTGATTTGACGGGGGGCACAGATACGCAGTATTTT